These 20 T cell receptor beta chains came from one sample sequenced in a study of blood T cell repertoires in COVID-19. This table comes from immunoSEQ multiplex PCR, and its TCRdb copy is limited to in-frame clones, with some not included. Of 180,000 or so clones in the sample, roughly 90% were seen once. Sample: peripheral blood. The source is a woman aged 60-75 years with COVID-19, enrolled during active disease.

CDR3 bases: TGTGCCACCTATTCGGGGGGCGGGGCCAACGTCCTGACTTTC. It yields the protein CATYSGGGANVLTF. J is TRBJ2-6 and V is TRBV27, with D maybe TRBD2 (7 bases). V lost 10 bases, J lost 4 bases, and 14 bases lay in between. Germline CDR1 is MNHEY and CDR2 is SMNVEV (reference sequence). This CDR3 comprises 14 residues.

The chain links TRBV6-5 to TRBJ1-5; no firm D call. This CDR3 comprises 15 residues. The germline CDR1 and CDR2 sequences are MNHEY and SVGAGI. The V end was cut by 0 bases, the J end by 5 bases, with 11 bases between. The CDR3 DNA is TGTGCCAGCAGTTACTCTGGCGGGTTACATCAGCCCCAGCATTTT. It encodes CASSYSGGLHQPQHF.

V and J are TRBV7-9 and TRBJ1-2; 7 bases are shared with TRBD1. J was trimmed by 4 bases and V by 5 bases; bases with no gene match: 13. CDR1 and CDR2 (germline): SEHNR, FQNEAQ (reference sequence). The CDR3 contains 16 residues. CDR3 DNA sequence: TGTGCCAGCAGCCCGACCCAAGACAGGGCTGTCTATGGCTACACCTTC. This encodes CASSPTQDRAVYGYTF. The variable domain in full, with the rest retrieved from reference TRBV7-9 and TRBJ1-2, is DTGVSQNPRHKITKRGQNVTFRCDPISEHNRLYWYRQTLGQGPEFLTYFQNEAQLEKSRLLSDRFSAERPKGSFSTLEIQRTEQGDSAMYLCASSPTQDRAVYGYTFGSGTRLTVV.

The sample holds one count of this clone. J is TRBJ1-4 and V is TRBV4-1; 8 bases are shared with TRBD1. Germline V CDR1 and CDR2: MGHRA, YSYEKL. The V gene end was trimmed by 5 bases and the J gene end by 1 base; junction bases not matched to a gene: 9. CDR3 length equals 17 residues. In DNA, the CDR3 is TGCGCCAGCAGCGACGGACAGGGCCAACGAACTAATGAAAAACTGTTTTTT. Its translation is CASSDGQGQRTNEKLFF.

The chain recombines TRBV27 with TRBJ2-7; D gene uncertain. Trimming removed 5 bases at V and 2 bases at J, with 10 bases between. In germline, CDR1 is MNHEY, CDR2 SMNVEV (reference sequence). The CDR3 runs to 13 residues. DNA for the CDR3: TGTGCCAGCAGTCACCAGTCCACCTACGAGCAGTACTTC. This sequence encodes CASSHQSTYEQYF.

V gene TRBV12-5 combines with J gene TRBJ2-2; 7 bases fit TRBD1. The germline V gene has CDR1 LGHNT and CDR2 FRNRAP. The length of the CDR3 is 18 residues. Losses at the gene ends were 3 bases for V and 0 bases for J; bases not matched to a gene: 10. For the CDR3, the DNA is TGTGCTAGTGGTTTTGGGGTAGGTAGGGGGCCGAACACCGGGGAGCTGTTTTTT. Protein: CASGFGVGRGPNTGELFF.

This clone came up a few times. This chain uses TRBV6-5 with TRBJ1-5, with TRBD1 as a possible D gene (5 bases). The germline V gene has CDR1 MNHEY and CDR2 SVGAGI. The V gene lost 10 bases and the J gene lost 9 bases, with 13 bases spanning the gap. This CDR3 region has 11 residues. The CDR3 sequence: CATGGWGPQHF. The DNA of the CDR3 is TGTGCCACCGGGGGGTGGGGGCCCCAGCATTTT.

The chain joins TRBV11-3 to TRBJ1-2, with a possible D match to TRBD1 (6 bases). Deletions cut 8 bases from V and 2 bases from J, with 15 bases between. This CDR3 has 14 residues. Germline CDR1 and CDR2: SGHNT and YENEEA. DNA for the CDR3: TGTGCCAGCTCCCCCTCCGGGACAAACTATGGCTACACCTTC. Translating gives CASSPSGTNYGYTF.

V and J are TRBV9 and TRBJ2-1; possibly TRBD2 for D (5 bases). V lost 0 bases, J lost 4 bases, and 11 bases lay in between. Germline V gene lookup returns CDR1 SGDLS and CDR2 YYNGEE. The CDR3 runs to 15 residues. CDR3 loop: CASSVAHGKYNEQFF. For the CDR3, the DNA is TGTGCCAGCAGCGTAGCCCACGGGAAGTACAATGAGCAGTTCTTC.

DNA of the CDR3: TGTGCCAGCGGATACTTACAGGGGGCGAACACCGGGGAGCTGTTTTTT. Its translation is CASGYLQGANTGELFF. The chain carries TRBV14 and TRBJ2-2; TRBD1 matches 8 bases. The length of the CDR3 is 16 residues. The junction had 8 bases not matched to a gene; V was cut back by 8 bases and J by 0 bases. CDR1 and CDR2 from the germline V gene are SGHDN and FVKESK.

The chain is built from TRBV27 and TRBJ2-7; 11 bases agree with TRBD2. V was clipped by 3 bases and J by 2 bases; unmatched bases: 9. Germline V lookup: CDR1 MNHEY, CDR2 SMNVEV (reference sequence). The CDR3 is made up of 17 amino acids. The CDR3 sequence: CASSFGLAGGLTYEQYF. CDR3 coding DNA: TGTGCCAGCAGTTTTGGTCTAGCGGGAGGATTAACCTACGAGCAGTACTTC.

The chain couples TRBV9 to TRBJ2-3, with 10 nucleotides matching TRBD2. The V and J ends lost 4 bases and 0 bases, in that order; junction bases with no gene match: 14. CDR1 is SGDLS and CDR2 is YYNGEE in the germline V gene. The CDR3 covers 19 residues. In nucleotides, the CDR3 is TGTGCCAGCAGCATCGGGAAAGCGGGAGGGCCCTCTAGCACAGATACGCAGTATTTT. Translating it yields CASSIGKAGGPSSTDTQYF.

The genes are TRBV6-5 and TRBJ1-1, with TRBD1 identical over 7 bases. The CDR3 loop spans 12 amino acids. Trimming at V came to 6 bases and at J to 6 bases, leaving 4 bases not matched to a gene. Germline loops: CDR1 MNHEY, CDR2 SVGAGI. CDR3 bases: TGTGCCAGCAGCTCTACAGGGGCTGAAGCTTTCTTT. Protein sequence: CASSSTGAEAFF.

This clone has just a few counts. The rearrangement uses TRBV9 and TRBJ1-3; the match to TRBD1 covers 9 bases. This CDR3 is built from 17 residues. Germline CDR1 and CDR2: SGDLS and YYNGEE. Trimming took 3 bases from V and 4 from J; bases not matched to a gene: 11. The CDR3 DNA sequence: TGTGCCAGCAGCGGTGACGGATGGGACAGGGTAGGAAACACCATATATTTT. This codes for CASSGDGWDRVGNTIYF.

The chain has TRBV4-1 and TRBJ1-1, with a possible D match to TRBD1 (5 bases). Germline V gene lookup returns CDR1 MGHRA and CDR2 YSYEKL. The CDR3 sequence is 15 residues long. V was cut by 0 bases and J by 4 bases, with 12 bases left in between. CDR3: CASSQEQGRRTEAFF. Here the CDR3 DNA reads TGCGCCAGCAGCCAAGAGCAGGGAAGGCGCACTGAAGCTTTCTTT.

This sequence joins TRBV6-2 or TRBV6-3 and TRBJ2-7; TRBD2 aligns across 12 bases. CDR3 length equals 15 residues. J gave up 1 base and V 2 bases, and 0 bases lay outside the gene matches. The germline V gene encodes CDR1 MNHEY and CDR2 SVGEGT. CDR3 region: CASSYLAGGSYEQYF. The CDR3, as DNA: TGTGCCAGCAGTTACCTAGCGGGAGGGTCCTACGAGCAGTACTTC.

The chain carries TRBV3-1 (or the pseudogene TRBV3-2) and TRBJ2-2, with unresolved D. With 6 bases removed from V and 5 bases from J, the gap between germline ends came to 7 bases. The CDR3 loop spans 12 amino acids. The germline V gene encodes CDR1 LGHDT and CDR2 YNNKEL (reference sequence). In nucleotides, the CDR3 is TGTGCCAGCAGGAGTAAAACCGGGGAGCTGTTTTTT. It encodes CASRSKTGELFF.

The table lists this clone with a count of one. The chain joins TRBV5-6 to TRBJ2-5, with TRBD2 identical over 9 bases. After removal of 0 bases from V and 4 bases from J, the junction contained 7 bases not matched to a gene. The CDR3 length is 16 residues. Germline V lookup: CDR1 SGHDT, CDR2 YYEEEE. CDR3 region: CASSLGSGSPGETQYF. The CDR3 DNA is TGTGCCAGCAGCTTGGGTAGCGGGAGTCCGGGAGAGACCCAGTACTTC.

V gene TRBV4-3 combines with J gene TRBJ2-5; 7 bases line up with TRBD2. CDR3 length: 15 amino acids. The germline CDR1 and CDR2 sequences are LGHNA and YSLEER. Trimming took 0 bases from V and 5 from J; bases not matched to a gene: 6. In DNA, the CDR3 is TGCGCCAGCAGCCAAGAATGGCGGGGGATGGAGACCCAGTACTTC. It is translated as CASSQEWRGMETQYF.

This chain joins TRBV29-1 and TRBJ1-5; unclear D gene. V lost 6 bases to trimming and J lost 1 base, with 10 bases between them. The CDR3 length is 13 residues. Per germline, CDR1 SQVTM and CDR2 ANQGSEA. CDR3 region: CSVRTGSNQPQHF. The CDR3 region has the DNA TGCAGCGTAAGAACGGGGAGCAATCAGCCCCAGCATTTT.